A single sample is the source of the 22 T cell receptor beta chains below, sequenced in a study of T cells in Graves' hyperthyroidism and ophthalmopathy. Amplification of TCR beta CDR3 regions used RNA as the template. With the HTBI primer set, the TCR CDR3 went through a first round of RT-PCR. TCRdb itself ran the multiplex PCR reads through MiXCR, one entry per CDR3 protein. The repertoire has hundreds of thousands of distinct CDR3 sequences, less than 25% of them found once; the top ten carry about 11%. The sample comprised blood. Receptors were obtained from a woman aged 25 to 39 with Graves' ophthalmopathy.

The chain couples TRBV2 to TRBJ1-1; 9 positions match TRBD1. CDR3 size: 15 residues. Trimming at V came to 5 bases and at J to 6 bases, leaving 10 bases not matched to a gene. Looked up from germline, CDR1 is SNHLY and CDR2 is FYNNEI. Here the CDR3 reads CASSSHGQGTSEAFF. The CDR3 DNA reads TGTGCCAGCAGTAGCCACGGACAGGGGACGTCTGAAGCTTTCTTT.

This clonotype has ten or more counts. Written as DNA, the CDR3 is TGTGCCAGCTCACCGGAAGGCTTGAATCAGCCCCAGCATTTT. Protein product: CASSPEGLNQPQHF. This chain connects TRBV18 to TRBJ1-5; D is ambiguous. The CDR3 sequence is 14 residues long. V was shortened by 3 bases and J by 4 bases, with 10 bases between the two germline ends. Looked up from germline, CDR1 is KGHSH and CDR2 is LQKENI.

The table lists this clonotype with many counts. The chain combines TRBV2 with TRBJ2-7, with 7 nucleotides matching TRBD2. The trim removed 7 bases at V and 1 base at J, leaving 10 bases unmatched. Germline lookup yields CDR1 SNHLY and CDR2 FYNNEI. The CDR3 runs to 15 residues. For the CDR3, the DNA is TGTGCCAGCATCCCCAGTGGCGGGGGTTCCTACGAGCAGTACTTC. Amino acid sequence: CASIPSGGGSYEQYF.

This clonotype was detected ten times or more. The CDR3 nucleotides read TGCAGTGCTAGACCCCACCGACAGGGGATCTTCTCCTACGAGCAGTACTTC. Amino acids: CSARPHRQGIFSYEQYF. The chain has TRBV20-1 and TRBJ2-7; 8 bases are shared with TRBD1. Germline V gives CDR1 DFQATT, CDR2 SNEGSKA (reference sequence). The ends lost 2 bases at V and 0 bases at J; junction bases unmatched: 12. The CDR3 is made up of 17 amino acids.

This sequence joins TRBV20-1 and TRBJ1-1; possibly TRBD1 for D (5 bases). Trimming took 0 bases from V and 10 from J, leaving 12 bases between them. The CDR3 sequence is 12 residues long. Germline values: CDR1 DFQATT, CDR2 SNEGSKA (reference sequence). CDR3 sequence reads: CSARDTGARAFF. The DNA for the CDR3 is TGCAGTGCTAGAGATACCGGGGCAAGAGCTTTCTTT.

This clonotype appeared many times. V and J are TRBV12-3 or TRBV12-4 and TRBJ1-1; 7 nucleotides line up with TRBD1. V lost 7 bases to trimming and J lost 5 bases; unmatched junction nucleotides: 16. This CDR3 comprises 16 residues. CDR3 residues: CASKPTGNPRGTEAFF. The CDR3 DNA is TGTGCCAGCAAACCGACAGGGAATCCCCGAGGGACTGAAGCTTTCTTT.

This clonotype was counted ten times or more. The genes are TRBV20-1 and TRBJ2-7; D ambiguous. The CDR3 is made up of 11 amino acids. Germline V gene lookup returns CDR1 DFQATT and CDR2 SNEGSKA (reference sequence). The V end was cut by 5 bases, the J end by 2 bases, with 7 bases between. CDR3 nucleotide sequence: TGCAGTGCTCAGGAAACCTACGAGCAGTACTTC. Translated, it gives CSAQETYEQYF.

V is TRBV6-2 or TRBV6-3 and J is TRBJ2-2, with D tentatively TRBD2 (6 bases). Germline V gene data show CDR1 as MNHEY and CDR2 as SVGEGT. The CDR3 consists of 16 residues. V was pared by 2 bases and J by 7 bases, with 17 bases between. Written as DNA, the CDR3 is TGTGCCAGCAGTTACCGGGACCAGACGGGAGACGGGGAGCTGTTTTTT. It is translated as CASSYRDQTGDGELFF.

This clonotype was recorded many times. The chain uses TRBV27 and TRBJ1-1, with no clear D. CDR3 length equals 13 residues. Trimming shortened V by 6 bases and J by 6 bases, and 14 bases separated the two germline ends. Per germline, CDR1 MNHEY and CDR2 SMNVEV (reference sequence). CDR3 residues: CASSLTILAEAFF. CDR3 sequence (DNA): TGTGCCAGCAGCCTGACAATTCTCGCTGAAGCTTTCTTT.

This clonotype appeared many times. The V call is TRBV6-1, the J call TRBJ1-2; D ambiguous. The CDR3 totals 12 residues. V was pared by 9 bases and J by 6 bases, with 14 bases between. Germline-derived CDR1 and CDR2 are MNHNS and SASEGT. CDR3 in amino acids: CASGGGTNGYTF. CDR3 in DNA: TGTGCCAGTGGTGGAGGTACCAATGGCTACACCTTC.

This clonotype was observed many times. The chain couples TRBV12-3 or TRBV12-4 to TRBJ2-4; 8 positions agree with TRBD1. This CDR3 comprises 14 residues. J was trimmed by 6 bases and V by 6 bases; bases with no gene match: 7. This CDR3 reads CASSKTGTGNIQYF. The DNA of the CDR3 is TGTGCCAGCAGCAAAACCGGGACAGGAAACATTCAGTACTTC.

This sequence joins TRBV6-5 and TRBJ1-1; no firm D call. Trimming stripped 0 bases from V and 2 bases from J, with 10 bases between. The CDR3 has 15 amino acids. In germline, CDR1 is MNHEY, CDR2 SVGAGI. The DNA of the CDR3 is TGTGCCAGCAGTTACTCGAATACGGCCAACACTGAAGCTTTCTTT. This sequence encodes CASSYSNTANTEAFF.

This clonotype has a single count. This chain joins TRBV28 and TRBJ2-5, with 12 bases matching TRBD1. The CDR3 covers 15 residues. Germline V gene sequence: CDR1 MDHEN, CDR2 SYDVKM. Trimming cost V 7 bases and J 3 bases; bases outside gene matches: 6. CDR3 sequence reads: CASIWGQGAKETQYF. Here the CDR3 DNA reads TGTGCCAGCATTTGGGGACAGGGGGCTAAAGAGACCCAGTACTTC.

This clonotype was picked up many times. This chain joins TRBV29-1 and TRBJ1-1; 7 positions agree with TRBD1. With V trimmed by 7 bases and J by 6 bases, 14 bases remained unmatched. Germline V lookup: CDR1 SQVTM, CDR2 ANQGSEA. The CDR3 extends over 14 amino acids. The CDR3 coding sequence is TGCAGCGCCGCTGTTCAGGGGGATGGTTCTGAAGCTTTCTTT. This gives the protein CSAAVQGDGSEAFF. Full variable domain (outside the CDR3, taken from reference TRBV29-1 and TRBJ1-1): SAVISQKPSRDICQRGTSLTIQCQVDSQVTMMFWYRQQPGQSLTLIATANQGSEATYESGFVIDKFPISRPNLTFSTLTVSNMSPEDSSIYLCSAAVQGDGSEAFFGQGTRLTVV.

This clonotype has a count of ten or more. The chain recombines TRBV20-1 with TRBJ2-7; D is undetermined. Germline V lookup: CDR1 DFQATT, CDR2 SNEGSKA (reference sequence). The length of the CDR3 is 12 residues. Trimming took off 0 bases at V and 2 bases at J, with 5 bases between the two ends. This CDR3 reads CSARESTYEQYF. CDR3 sequence (DNA): TGCAGTGCTAGAGAATCGACCTACGAGCAGTACTTC.

Only one count was recorded for this clonotype. V and J are TRBV11-2 and TRBJ2-5; 10 nucleotides line up with TRBD1. The CDR3 runs to 20 residues. The V gene's germline CDR1 is SGHAT and CDR2 FQNNGV. The V and J ends lost 7 bases and 0 bases, in that order; junction bases with no gene match: 20. The CDR3 here is CASTRKLPGQGLVNQETQYF. The CDR3 DNA reads TGTGCCAGCACCCGTAAACTACCGGGACAGGGGCTCGTAAACCAAGAGACCCAGTACTTC.

In this sample, this clonotype turned up many times. The chain combines TRBV6-5 with TRBJ2-7; TRBD1 aligns across 7 bases. The V segment lost 7 bases and the J segment 0 bases; nucleotides outside the gene matches: 3. Germline assignment: CDR1 MNHEY and CDR2 SVGAGI. This CDR3 has 13 amino acids. CDR3 loop: CASNGQASYEQYF. The CDR3 nucleotides read TGTGCCAGCAACGGACAGGCCTCCTACGAGCAGTACTTC.

About this clonotype itself: The conserved closing phenylalanine or tryptophan is absent in this CDR3, likely reflecting a read error. V usage is TRBV5-1 and J usage is TRBJ1-5; D gene unclear. Germline CDR1 and CDR2: SGHRS and YFSETQ. The CDR3 has 15 residues. V was cut by 4 bases and J by 4 bases, with 15 bases left in between. CDR3 loop: CASSPRAGPNQPQHY. CDR3 DNA: TGCGCCAGCAGCCCGAGGGCCGGACCTAATCAGCCCCAGCATTAT.

The CDR3 DNA sequence: TGTGCCAGCTCACCGGGCAGCGTGGACACTGAAGCTTTCTTT. Translating gives CASSPGSVDTEAFF. V is TRBV18 and J is TRBJ1-1; no reliable D call. The germline V gene encodes CDR1 KGHSH and CDR2 LQKENI. Between the trimmed V and J ends, which lost 3 bases and 3 bases, there was a span of 11 bases. The length of the CDR3 is 14 residues. Looking up the rest from reference TRBV18 and TRBJ1-1 gives the full variable domain: NAGVMQNPRHLVRRRGQEARLRCSPMKGHSHVYWYRQLPEEGLKFMVYLQKENIIDESGMPKERFSAEFPKEGPSILRIQQVVRGDSAAYFCASSPGSVDTEAFFGQGTRLTVV.

This clonotype was recorded only once. This sequence joins TRBV29-1 and TRBJ1-2; 7 nucleotides line up with TRBD1. The ends lost 6 bases at V and 5 bases at J; junction bases unmatched: 6. Germline V gene sequence: CDR1 SQVTM, CDR2 ANQGSEA. This CDR3 comprises 12 residues. For the CDR3, the DNA is TGCAGCGTCCGGAACAGGGGATATGGCTACACCTTC. Its translation is CSVRNRGYGYTF.

V and J are TRBV27 and TRBJ1-1; D gene ambiguous. Trimming pared 3 bases from V and 6 bases from J, leaving 11 bases between. This CDR3 has 13 residues. Germline CDR1 is MNHEY and CDR2 is SMNVEV (reference sequence). The CDR3 DNA is TGTGCCAGCAGTTTTAGAGGTTCTTCTGAAGCTTTCTTT. Its protein is CASSFRGSSEAFF.

This sequence joins TRBV12-3 or TRBV12-4 and TRBJ1-3; possible D gene TRBD1, 5 bases. The CDR3 runs 15 residues. The V gene lost 5 bases and the J gene lost 0 bases, with 11 bases spanning the gap. The CDR3: CASSALGVSGNTIYF. In DNA form, the CDR3 reads TGTGCCAGCAGTGCACTGGGGGTCTCTGGAAACACCATATATTTT.